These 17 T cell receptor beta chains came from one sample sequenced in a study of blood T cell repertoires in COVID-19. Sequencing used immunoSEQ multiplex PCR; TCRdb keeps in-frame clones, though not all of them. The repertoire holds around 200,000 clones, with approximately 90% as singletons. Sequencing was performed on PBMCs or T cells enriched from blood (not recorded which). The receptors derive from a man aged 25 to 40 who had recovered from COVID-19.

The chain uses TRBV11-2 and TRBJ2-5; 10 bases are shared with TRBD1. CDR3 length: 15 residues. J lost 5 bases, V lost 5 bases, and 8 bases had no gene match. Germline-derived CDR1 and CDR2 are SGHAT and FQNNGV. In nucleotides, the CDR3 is TGTGCCAGCAGCCAACCCGGGACAGGGGTCGAGACCCAGTACTTC. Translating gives CASSQPGTGVETQYF.

CDR3 sequence reads: CASSLAMGRVNTGELFF. The CDR3 DNA is TGCGCCAGCAGCTTGGCGATGGGGCGCGTGAACACCGGGGAGCTGTTTTTT. V gene TRBV5-1 combines with J gene TRBJ2-2, with a weak D call TRBD1 (5 bases). Trimming cost V 0 bases and J 1 base, with 13 bases left between them. Germline V gives CDR1 SGHRS, CDR2 YFSETQ. CDR3 length equals 17 residues.

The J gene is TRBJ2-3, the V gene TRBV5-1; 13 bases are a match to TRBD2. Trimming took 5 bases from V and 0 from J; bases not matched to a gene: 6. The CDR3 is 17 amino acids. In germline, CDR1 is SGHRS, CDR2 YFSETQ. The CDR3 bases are TGCGCCAGCAGAGTGGGACTAGCGGGACCTAGCACAGATACGCAGTATTTT. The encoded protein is CASRVGLAGPSTDTQYF.

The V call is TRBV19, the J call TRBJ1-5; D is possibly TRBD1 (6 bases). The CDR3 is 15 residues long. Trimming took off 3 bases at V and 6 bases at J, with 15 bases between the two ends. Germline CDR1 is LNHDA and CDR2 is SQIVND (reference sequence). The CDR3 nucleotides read TGTGCCAGTAGTATGAACAGAGGGGGACCTCAGCCCCAGCATTTT. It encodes CASSMNRGGPQPQHF. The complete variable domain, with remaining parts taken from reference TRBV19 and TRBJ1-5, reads DGGITQSPKYLFRKEGQNVTLSCEQNLNHDAMYWYRQDPGQGLRLIYYSQIVNDFQKGDIAEGYSVSREKKESFPLTVTSAQKNPTAFYLCASSMNRGGPQPQHFGDGTRLSIL.

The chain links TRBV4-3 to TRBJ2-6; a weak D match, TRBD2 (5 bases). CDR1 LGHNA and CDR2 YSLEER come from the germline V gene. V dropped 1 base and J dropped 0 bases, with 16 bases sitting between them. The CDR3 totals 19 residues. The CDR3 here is CASSQGSGGELSGANVLTF. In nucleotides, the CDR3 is TGCGCCAGCAGCCAAGGTTCCGGAGGTGAGCTCTCTGGGGCCAACGTCCTGACTTTC.

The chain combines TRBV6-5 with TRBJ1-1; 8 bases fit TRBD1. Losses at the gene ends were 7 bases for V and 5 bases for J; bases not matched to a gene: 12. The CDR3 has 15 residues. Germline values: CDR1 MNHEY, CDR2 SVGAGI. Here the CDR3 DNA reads TGTGCCAGCAAGGGGGGAGACAGGGGCTGGACTGAAGCTTTCTTT. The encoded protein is CASKGGDRGWTEAFF.

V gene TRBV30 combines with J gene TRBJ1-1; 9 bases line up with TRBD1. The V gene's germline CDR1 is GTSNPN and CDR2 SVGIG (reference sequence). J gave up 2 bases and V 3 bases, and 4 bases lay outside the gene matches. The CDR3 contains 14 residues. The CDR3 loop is CAWRDRGINTEAFF. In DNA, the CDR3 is TGTGCCTGGAGAGACAGGGGGATCAACACTGAAGCTTTCTTT.

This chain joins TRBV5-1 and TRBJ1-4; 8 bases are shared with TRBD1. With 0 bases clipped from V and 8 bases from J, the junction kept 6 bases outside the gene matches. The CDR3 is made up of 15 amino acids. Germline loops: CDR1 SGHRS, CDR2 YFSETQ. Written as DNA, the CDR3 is TGCGCCAGCAGCTTGGGACAGGGGTACGGGGAAAAACTGTTTTTT. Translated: CASSLGQGYGEKLFF. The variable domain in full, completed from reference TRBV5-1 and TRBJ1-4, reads KAGVTQTPRYLIKTRGQQVTLSCSPISGHRSVSWYQQTPGQGLQFLFEYFSETQRNKGNFPGRFSGRQFSNSRSEMNVSTLELGDSALYLCASSLGQGYGEKLFFGSGTQLSVL.

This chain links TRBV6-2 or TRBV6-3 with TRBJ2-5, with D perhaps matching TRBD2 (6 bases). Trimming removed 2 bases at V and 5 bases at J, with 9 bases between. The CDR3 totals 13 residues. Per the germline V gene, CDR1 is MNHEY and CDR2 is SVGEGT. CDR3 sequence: CASSYLGGETQYF. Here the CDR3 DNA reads TGTGCCAGCAGTTACCTCGGGGGTGAGACCCAGTACTTC.

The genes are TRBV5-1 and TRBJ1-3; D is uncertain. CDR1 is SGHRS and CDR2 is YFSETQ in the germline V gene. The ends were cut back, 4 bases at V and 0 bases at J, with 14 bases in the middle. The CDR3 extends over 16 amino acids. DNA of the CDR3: TGCGCCAGCAGCCCGGTAGGCCCTAGCTCTGGAAACACCATATATTTT. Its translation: CASSPVGPSSGNTIYF.

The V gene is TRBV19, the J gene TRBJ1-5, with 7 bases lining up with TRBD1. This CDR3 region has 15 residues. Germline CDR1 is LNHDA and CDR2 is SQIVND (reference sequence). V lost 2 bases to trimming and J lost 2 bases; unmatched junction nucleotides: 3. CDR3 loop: CASSITGVGNQPQHF. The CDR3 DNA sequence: TGTGCCAGTAGTATAACAGGGGTGGGCAATCAGCCCCAGCATTTT.

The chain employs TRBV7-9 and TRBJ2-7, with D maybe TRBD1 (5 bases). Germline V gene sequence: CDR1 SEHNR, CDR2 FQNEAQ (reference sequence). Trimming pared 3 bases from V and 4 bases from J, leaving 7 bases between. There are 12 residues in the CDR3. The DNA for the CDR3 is TGTGCCAGCAGCTTGACAGCATACGAGCAGTACTTC. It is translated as CASSLTAYEQYF.

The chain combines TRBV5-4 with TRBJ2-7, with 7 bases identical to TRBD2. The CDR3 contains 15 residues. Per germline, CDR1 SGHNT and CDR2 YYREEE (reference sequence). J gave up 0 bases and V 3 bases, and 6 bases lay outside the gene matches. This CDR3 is CASSSLAGPSYEQYF. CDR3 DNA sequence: TGTGCCAGCAGCTCGTTAGCGGGCCCCTCCTACGAGCAGTACTTC.

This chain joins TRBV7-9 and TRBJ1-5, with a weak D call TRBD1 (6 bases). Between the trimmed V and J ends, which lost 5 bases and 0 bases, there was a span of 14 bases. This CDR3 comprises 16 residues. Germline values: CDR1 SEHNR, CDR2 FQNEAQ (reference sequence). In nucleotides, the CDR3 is TGTGCCAGCAGCAGAGGACAGTTCAATAGCAATCAGCCCCAGCATTTT. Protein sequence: CASSRGQFNSNQPQHF.

CDR3 amino acids: CSASLRPSDTGELFF. The CDR3 DNA reads as TGCAGTGCTAGTCTAAGGCCTAGCGACACCGGGGAGCTGTTTTTT. The gene calls are TRBV20-1 and TRBJ2-2; D may be TRBD2 (6 bases). V lost 3 bases and J 3 bases, leaving 14 bases between the germline ends. The germline gives CDR1 DFQATT, CDR2 SNEGSKA (reference sequence). The CDR3 loop spans 15 amino acids.

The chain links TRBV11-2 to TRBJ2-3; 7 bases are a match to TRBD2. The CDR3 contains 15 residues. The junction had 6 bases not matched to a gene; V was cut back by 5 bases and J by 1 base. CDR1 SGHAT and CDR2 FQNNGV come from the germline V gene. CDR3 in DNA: TGTGCCAGCAGCCCACTGGGGGGGGGCACAGATACGCAGTATTTT. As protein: CASSPLGGGTDTQYF.

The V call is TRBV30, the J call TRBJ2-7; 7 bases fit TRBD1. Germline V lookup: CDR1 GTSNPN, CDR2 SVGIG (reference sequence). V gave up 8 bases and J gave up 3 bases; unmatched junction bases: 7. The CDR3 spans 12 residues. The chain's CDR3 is CAGRDRDYEQYF. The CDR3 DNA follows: TGTGCCGGCCGGGACAGAGACTACGAGCAGTACTTC. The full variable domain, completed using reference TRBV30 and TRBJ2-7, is SQTIHQWPATLVQPVGSPLSLECTVEGTSNPNLYWYRQAAGRGLQLLFYSVGIGQISSEVPQNLSASRPQDRQFILSSKKLLLSDSGFYLCAGRDRDYEQYFGPGTRLTVT.